This record concerns one TCR beta chain sequence. The antigen remains undetermined. TCRdb re-called the 5' RACE reads with MiXCR, one entry per CDR3 protein. Here the sample spans a few hundred thousand distinct CDR3 sequences, 11% being singletons. This sample was included in a study of T cells after yellow fever vaccination. Study summary: Fractions low in cell number were prepared with SMART-Seq v4 Ultra Low Input. Notes on the study in general: On re-exposure, the response was weaker but peaked faster, at day 5 versus 15. Post-booster samples contained most primary-vaccination clones (nearly 98% CD4, about 90% CD8).

This CDR3 is built from 16 residues. Germline lookup yields CDR1 LGHNA and CDR2 YSLEER. V lost 4 bases, J lost 3 bases, and 6 bases stayed unmatched. Here the sequenced sample was PBMCs, taken on the day of the first yellow fever vaccination. V and J are TRBV4-3 and TRBJ2-3; 11 positions agree with TRBD2. This TCR came from a man aged 18-30 years who received the YFV17D yellow fever vaccine. The CDR3 spells CASSRQTSGETDTQYF. The CDR3 nucleotides read TGCGCCAGCAGCCGACAGACTAGCGGGGAAACAGATACGCAGTATTTT.